Below are 16 T cell receptor beta chains sequenced from a single sample in a study of blood T cells in healthy people across ages. Primed by a sample-barcoded 5' primer and a J-beta primer mix, a second PCR proceeded for about 7 to 11 cycles. TCRdb redid the calling of the 5' RACE reads with MiXCR, one entry per CDR3 protein. The repertoire consists of hundreds of thousands of distinct CDR3 sequences, with over 40% occurring once and the leading ten covering approximately 15%. Input material: blood. The receptors were sampled from a woman of 80 years or more in good health.

This chain links TRBV27 with TRBJ1-2; 7 bases fit TRBD1. V trimming: 7 bases; J trimming: 6 bases; junction bases outside the gene matches: 8. The V gene's germline CDR1 is MNHEY and CDR2 SMNVEV (reference sequence). This CDR3 contains 13 residues. The CDR3 reads CASTPTGRDGYTF. CDR3 nucleotide sequence: TGTGCCAGCACTCCGACAGGGAGAGATGGCTACACCTTC.

The rearrangement joins TRBV7-2 to TRBJ2-5, with TRBD2 identical over 9 bases. From germline, CDR1 is SGHTA and CDR2 FQGNSA. The junction had 6 bases not matched to a gene; V was cut back by 1 base and J by 0 bases. This CDR3 has 17 amino acids. CDR3 protein: CASSLGGRGGYQETQYF. The CDR3 DNA reads as TGTGCCAGCAGCTTAGGCGGGAGGGGCGGCTACCAAGAGACCCAGTACTTC. The complete variable domain, with remaining parts taken from reference TRBV7-2 and TRBJ2-5, reads GAGVSQSPSNKVTEKGKDVELRCDPISGHTALYWYRQSLGQGLEFLIYFQGNSAPDKSGLPSDRFSAERTGGSVSTLTIQRTQQEDSAVYLCASSLGGRGGYQETQYFGPGTRLLVL.

This clonotype was picked up many times. CDR3 amino acids: CASSLRGGIYNEQFF. CDR3 bases: TGTGCCAGCAGTTTAAGAGGGGGGATCTACAATGAGCAGTTCTTC. The chain is built from TRBV28 and TRBJ2-1; tentatively, D is TRBD1 or TRBD2 (6 bases each). This CDR3 has 15 amino acids. Germline CDR1 reads MDHEN; CDR2 reads SYDVKM. V lost 2 bases to trimming and J lost 3 bases, with 11 bases between them.

Only one count was recorded for this clonotype. The chain recombines TRBV20-1 with TRBJ1-4; possible D gene TRBD1, 5 bases. In germline, CDR1 is DFQATT, CDR2 SNEGSKA (reference sequence). The length of the CDR3 is 12 residues. V lost 8 bases, J lost 6 bases, and 13 bases lay in between. The CDR3 spells CSRGTLDEKLFF. As DNA, the CDR3 is TGCAGTCGCGGGACCCTAGATGAAAAACTGTTTTTT.

The genes are TRBV25-1 and TRBJ2-1; 7 bases are a match to TRBD2. The CDR3 is made up of 15 amino acids. Germline lookup yields CDR1 MGHDK and CDR2 SYGVNS. Unmatched junction bases numbered 11, after V lost 5 bases and J lost 7 bases. CDR3 coding DNA: TGTGCCAGCAGTCTCCCGACGGGGGGACGAAATGAGCAGTTCTTC. Protein product: CASSLPTGGRNEQFF.

The table lists this clonotype with a few counts. In nucleotides, the CDR3 is TGTGCCAGCAGTGACTCGGAGGTGTTAGGGGGCGGACCCTTCCAAGAGACCCAGTACTTC. It specifies CASSDSEVLGGGPFQETQYF. J is TRBJ2-5 and V is TRBV6-4; 7 nucleotides agree with TRBD1. Germline CDR1 MRHNA, CDR2 SNTAGT. The J segment lost 1 base and the V segment lost 0 bases, leaving 17 bases of the junction unmatched. This CDR3 contains 20 residues.

This chain connects TRBV4-1 to TRBJ1-5; tentatively, D is TRBD1 (5 bases). Trimming removed 3 bases from V and 1 base from J, with 16 bases in between. The germline gives CDR1 MGHRA, CDR2 YSYEKL. This CDR3 spans 17 amino acids. The CDR3 DNA is TGCGCCAGCAGCCACAGTCAGGGACTGGGAAGCAATCAGCCCCAGCATTTT. Translated, it gives CASSHSQGLGSNQPQHF.

The chain has TRBV5-1 and TRBJ2-3; D gene uncertain. Germline values: CDR1 SGHRS, CDR2 YFSETQ. The CDR3 totals 12 residues. V lost 4 bases and J 8 bases, leaving 11 bases between the germline ends. CDR3 amino acids: CASSDSLRTQYF. CDR3 sequence (DNA): TGCGCCAGCAGCGACTCCTTACGTACGCAGTATTTT.

A few counts support this clonotype. The CDR3 here is CASSHEGQGAHGYTF. For the CDR3, the DNA is TGTGCCAGCTCACATGAGGGACAGGGGGCGCATGGCTACACCTTC. This sequence joins TRBV18 and TRBJ1-2; 12 bases map to TRBD1. The CDR3 totals 15 residues. V was clipped by 4 bases and J by 6 bases; unmatched bases: 6. The V gene's germline CDR1 is KGHSH and CDR2 LQKENI.

This rearrangement joins TRBV12-3 or TRBV12-4 to TRBJ1-5; D is unresolved. The CDR3 loop spans 15 amino acids. With 3 bases removed from V and 0 bases from J, the gap between germline ends came to 9 bases. This CDR3 is CASSFSPDSNQPQHF. The CDR3 bases are TGTGCCAGCAGTTTCTCTCCGGATAGCAATCAGCCCCAGCATTTT.

A single count supports this clonotype. This may stem from a read error, because a much larger clone lies one nucleotide away. The chain uses TRBV28 and TRBJ2-3; TRBD2 matches at 8 bases. This CDR3 has 15 amino acids. Looked up from germline, CDR1 is MDHEN and CDR2 is SYDVKM. Trimming took 9 bases from V and 4 from J; bases not matched to a gene: 12. DNA of the CDR3: TGTGCCAGTCCCCCAGCGGGAGAGAGGGCAGATACGCAGTATTTT. Its protein product is CASPPAGERADTQYF.

CDR3 protein: CSAPRLAGGPVPFF. DNA of the CDR3: TGCAGTGCTCCTCGACTAGCGGGAGGGCCGGTTCCGTTCTTC. The genes are TRBV20-1 and TRBJ2-1, with 14 bases lining up with TRBD2. Germline assignment: CDR1 DFQATT and CDR2 SNEGSKA (reference sequence). The junction had 12 bases not matched to a gene; V was cut back by 5 bases and J by 15 bases. This CDR3 is 14 amino acids long.

This clonotype was found many times. The chain uses TRBV21-1 and TRBJ2-7; the listed D gene, TRBD1, was not tested against the DNA. TRBV21-1 is a listed pseudogene. The CDR3 is made up of 14 amino acids. The CDR3 protein is CASSNRGRQYEQYF. The CDR3 nucleotides are TGTGCCAGCAGTAACAGGGGACGTCAGTACGAGCAGTACTTC.

In this sample, this clonotype turned up many times. The chain carries TRBV5-6 and TRBJ2-1; no firm D call. From germline, CDR1 is SGHDT and CDR2 YYEEEE. This CDR3 region has 11 residues. The ends were cut back, 1 base at V and 8 bases at J, with 4 bases in the middle. The CDR3 nucleotides are TGTGCCAGCAGCTTGTTCTATGAGCAGTTCTTC. It codes for CASSLFYEQFF.

The rearrangement links TRBV29-1 to TRBJ2-3; D is uncertain. The CDR3 extends over 14 amino acids. Germline CDR1 reads SQVTM; CDR2 reads ANQGSEA. The germline V and J ends were trimmed by 3 bases and 2 bases, with 12 bases remaining between them. CDR3 in DNA: TGCAGCGTTGAGGGCGCAGGATCCACAGATACGCAGTATTTT. Translation: CSVEGAGSTDTQYF.

The V and J genes are TRBV7-2 and TRBJ2-7; D perhaps matches TRBD1 (6 bases). From germline, CDR1 is SGHTA and CDR2 FQGNSA. CDR3 length equals 14 residues. V dropped 1 base and J dropped 5 bases, with 12 bases sitting between them. In DNA form, the CDR3 reads TGTGCCAGCAGCTTAGGTGGGGGCGAAGACGAGCAGTACTTC. This encodes CASSLGGGEDEQYF.